This section outlines one T cell receptor (beta chain) sequence together with its context. The target of this receptor is not known. There are no base qualities to consult, and no much larger clone falls within one base. The cohort consisted of more than 650 healthy bone marrow donors. All cohort members were sampled while nominally healthy, although unrecorded immune exposures were likely present. The donor tested CMV seronegative and was one of the 352 seronegative cohort members. A peripheral blood sample was provided by each donor, and peripheral blood mononuclear cells were used for TCR beta sequencing. Genomic DNA was extracted from the blood cell samples with the Qiagen DNeasy Blood Extraction Kit. The data are from a study of cytomegalovirus exposure and HLA in healthy donors (dated by TCRdb to 2015 to 2018). Notes on the research overall: An earlier analysis of some 600 of the donors reported approximately 260 Gb of sequence data and 117 million unique TCR beta sequences obtained from about 200 million T cells. Donor age, sex, ethnicity and CMV serostatus were compiled alongside the repertoire data. The study aimed to test whether cataloging public T cell receptors could reveal signatures of past pathogen exposure. A later analysis re-analyzed previously published TCR beta repertoires from 650 to 800 donors and added high-resolution HLA genotyping to study TCR occurrence patterns. In the later analysis, no new phenotypic data were used to find candidate immune exposures; instead, reliance was placed on TCR beta sequences and their occurrence across donors. Besides the first cohort of roughly 640 subjects, a separate validation cohort made up of over a hundred different subjects was used. To decide whether each TCR beta V gene segment behaved as functional or pseudogenic, an earlier analysis of some 570 of the donors relied on high-throughput TCR beta sequencing. Of the roughly 410 genotyped donors, 65% to 90% were placed in the genetic ancestry cluster associated with self-reported Caucasian donors. Typing coverage differed by locus: A, B, C, DRB1 and DQB1 were typed in roughly 620-640 donors, DQA1 in about 500, DPA1 in 600 to 610, and DPB1 in just under 480. About 280 gigabases of sequencing data and around 80 million unique TCR sequences made up an early release that covered approximately 700 HLA-typed donors. About five DR-DQ haplotypes were treated as single units for association and clustering because of strong linkage in the cohort. HLA typing covered class I and class II loci at four-digit resolution. Every discovery cohort repertoire had been produced on one sequencing platform. In a later genetic analysis, genome-wide SNP genotypes for about three fifths of the roughly 670 donors were used, and that subset was treated as a discovery cohort. Among 398 genotyped donors of the cohort, an average of approximately 230,000 unique TCR beta nucleotide sequences were sequenced per donor, roughly 18% of them non-productive. The study combined high-throughput TCR immunosequencing, statistical association of individual TCRs with disease status, and machine learning to predict cytomegalovirus infection status. The T cell repertoires of 666 subjects were profiled by immunosequencing and related to cytomegalovirus serostatus. Summary of the overall study and its limitations: Specific HLA alleles were associated with 15,000 to 20,000 TCR beta sequences at a false discovery rate of 0.05 in a later analysis. Most TCR sequences were seen in very few donors, while some public TCRs were found in many individuals. A further reported finding was that TCR beta sequences accurately predicted the HLA-A and HLA-B alleles for most subjects in the first cohort. Compared with the roughly 720-donor mean, donors in an Asian-associated ancestry cluster had fewer N-insertions in productive TCRs, according to a later genetic analysis. Correlated functional status among segregating V segments might be attributable to linkage disequilibrium, but an unknown experimental factor could not be ruled out. Strong co-occurrence of HLA alleles, especially DR and DQ, made assigning TCR associations to individual alleles difficult. In both the original and validation cohorts, the classifier was reported to diagnose cytomegalovirus status with high specificity and sensitivity. An earlier analysis of approximately 590 of the donors showed that most TCR beta V segments appeared in productive rearrangements either about 90% or about 30% of the time, which broadly matched IMGT annotations. Roughly uniform sequencing depth across donors was assumed in presence/absence analyses, although this assumption may not hold. In this cohort, only TCR beta chains were sequenced, and detectable features were limited by the absence of alpha or paired-chain data. Three of the identified cytomegalovirus-associated TCR beta chains were confirmed in vitro to be specific for cytomegalovirus antigens. Several of the top co-occurrence clusters appeared to be linked to parvovirus B19, influenza, CMV and Epstein-Barr virus, according to a later analysis. In a later analysis, most CMV-associated TCR beta chains were found to appear HLA-restricted, with HLA associations seemingly driven largely by CMV exposure. The earlier analysis of a few hundred of the donors excluded over 15 rarely observed V segments, including chromosome 9 orphons, because counts were too low. V-gene and J-gene trimming of TCR beta chains was associated with a missense DCLRE1C variant in a later genetic analysis, and the association was replicated in an independent cohort. A later analysis found that TCR association rates varied across HLA loci, with DRB1 alleles showing the most associated TCRs and HLA-C alleles the fewest. A group of highly shared sequence variants was considered likely to be a technical artifact of the sequencing pipeline. It was suggested by the authors that the approach could potentially be generalized to other disease states and immunological phenotypes. The study listed 150 to 200 TCR beta chains as associated with cytomegalovirus. In a later analysis, HLA-associated TCR beta chains were found to be more clonally expanded and to have lower generation probabilities than equally common non-associated chains. Because HLA typing was unavailable for some donors at each locus, only the typed subset was used in association tests. Because the 87-base-pair reads could not distinguish some IMGT-functional V segments, including TRBV6-2 and TRBV6-3, those segments were excluded. Immune exposure information for the cohort was limited to CMV serostatus.

Trimming removed 5 bases from V and 1 base from J, leaving 14 bases between the germline ends. Counted from cysteine to phenylalanine, this CDR3 has 15 amino acids. Just CDR3 DNA is preserved here, 45 bases in frame from base 1. The CDR1 and CDR2 encoded by the germline V gene are SNHLY and FYNNEI. Library generation was performed with the immunoSEQ multiplex PCR assay. For the multiplex PCR, a mixture combining 60 forward primers for TCR Vbeta segments and 13 reverse primers for TCR Jbeta segments was used. The CDR3 region of rearranged TCR beta genes was amplified from genomic DNA by a multiplex PCR assay. On the Illumina HiSeq System, the amplified TCR beta libraries were sequenced as 87-base-pair reads. As for the original processing: In a later analysis, 80 million or so unique TCR beta chains were counted across the 690 or so repertoires, and approximately 11 million of these chains were shared by at least two donors. To remove PCR and sequencing errors, raw reads were error-corrected and collapsed into unique sequences using a nearest-neighbor algorithm that merged closely related sequences. Alignment of CDR3 sequences to IMGT reference sequences was used to assign V, D and J gene segments. Each retained sequence needed at least a six-nucleotide match to both a V gene segment and a J gene segment. Rearrangements were classified as productive when the CDR3 lacked stop codons and remained in frame with V and J, and all other rearrangements were classified as non-productive. Following IMGT convention, CDR3 was defined as the stretch from the second conserved V-encoded cysteine up to the conserved J-encoded phenylalanine. In an earlier analysis of approximately 590 of the donors, sequences lacking an unambiguous match to a single V gene segment were excluded. An earlier analysis of fewer than 750 of the donors classified V segments as functional when productive rearrangements were above 56.7% and as segregating when the standard deviation between donors was above 5%. A statistical classification framework was built for diagnosing cytomegalovirus status from the catalog of TCR beta chain sequences. A later analysis assigned V and J genes by comparing TCR nucleotide sequences with IMGT/GENE-DB human TR gene sequences. A later analysis assigned CDR3 sequences and most-parsimonious VDJ recombination scenarios with the TCRdist pipeline. In a later analysis, each TCR beta chain was defined by its CDR3 amino acid sequence together with its V-gene family, and reads lacking a unique V-gene family were excluded. As a way to deal with suspected cross-contamination and a sequencing artifact, a later analysis dropped approximately 570 nucleotide sequences that were highly shared and had low generation probability. A later analysis calculated a clonal expansion index for each public chain from normalized within-repertoire ranks of inferred template counts. A later analysis computed generation probabilities with a VDJ recombination model fitted to out-of-frame rearrangements, and checked the results against IGoR. Hypergeometric tests were used in a later analysis to score TCR-TCR, TCR-HLA and TCR-CMV co-occurrence, with a repertoire-size bias correction applied to the TCR pairs. A later analysis estimated false discovery rates by permuting HLA or CMV assignments 20 times. In a later analysis, co-occurring TCRs were grouped with DBSCAN, and TCRdist sequence similarity was added when clustering was performed within HLA-allele-positive subsets. Repertoires with fewer than 30,000 or more than 120,000 public chains were left out of co-occurrence clustering, as were five repertoires with anomalous nucleotide sharing. Not all clones reach the TCRdb copy of this immuneACCESS table, which keeps in-frame sequences only. Checked studies attribute under half of the gap to unresolved V genes and leave the rest unexplained. The DNA was the basis for D and trimming; V, J and clone size are from that table. The sample table lists about 160,000 clones, around 84% of them with a count of one. The ten biggest clones cover roughly 2.1% of the sample.

The V and J segments used are TRBV2 and TRBJ2-5; a weak D assignment points to TRBD2 (6 bases agree). Source material: PBMCs. The origin of this receptor is a man between 18 and 29 years old in good health and CMV-seronegative. The DNA sequence is as follows: TGTGCCAGCAGTCCCCGGGACTGGCTCCAAGAGACCCAGTACTTC. The translation is CASSPRDWLQETQYF.